This section outlines one TCR beta chain sequence together with its context. This sample was included in a study of blood T cell repertoires in COVID-19. Study details: The cDNA or gDNA used as material had been derived from T cells, B-cell-depleted T cells, or PBMCs.

Residents of 24 US areas, aged about 18 to 95 years, made up the participants. Clinical history reported by participants formed the basis on which cohorts were assigned. Recovery among Cohort 3 donors was established by two negative PCRs, clearance, or symptom resolution. Assay used: immunoSEQ multiplex PCR; TCRdb lists only in-frame clones, some missing. This sample yields around 310,000 clones, of which about 90% are seen a single time; just under 9.5% belongs to the top ten. The germline V gene encodes CDR1 LGHNA and CDR2 YNFKEQ. J was trimmed by 9 bases and V by 0 bases; bases with no gene match: 8. CDR3 length equals 16 residues.

The sequencing sample was made of PBMCs or T cells enriched from blood (not recorded which). The origin of this receptor is a woman aged 30 to 39 who had recovered from COVID-19. This chain uses TRBV4-2 with TRBJ1-6; TRBD1 agrees at 7 bases. In DNA, the CDR3 is TGTGCCAGCAGCCAAGACTACAGGGGTGCAGGTTCACCCCTCCACTTT. It codes for CASSQDYRGAGSPLHF.